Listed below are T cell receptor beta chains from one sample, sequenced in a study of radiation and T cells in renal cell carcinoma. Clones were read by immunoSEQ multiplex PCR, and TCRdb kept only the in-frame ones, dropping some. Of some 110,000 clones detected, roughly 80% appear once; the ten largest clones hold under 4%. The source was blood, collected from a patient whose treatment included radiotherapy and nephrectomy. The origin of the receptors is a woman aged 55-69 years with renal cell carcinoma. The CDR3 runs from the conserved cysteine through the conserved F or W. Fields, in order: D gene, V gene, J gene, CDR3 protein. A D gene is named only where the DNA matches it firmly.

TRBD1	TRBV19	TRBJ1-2	CASSMGQAAYGYTF
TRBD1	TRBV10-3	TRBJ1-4	CAIRGTEPNEKLFF
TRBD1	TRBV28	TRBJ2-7	CASSPQRDRAPYEQYF
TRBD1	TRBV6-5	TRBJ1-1	CAAGRSGTVNTEAFF
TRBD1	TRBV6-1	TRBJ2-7	CAASDRGGYEQYF
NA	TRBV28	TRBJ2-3	CASSLVQTDTQYF
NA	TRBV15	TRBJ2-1	CATSRERAYNEQFF
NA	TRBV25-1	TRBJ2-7	CASNEGAYEQYF
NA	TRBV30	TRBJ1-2	CAWRHTRVYGYTF
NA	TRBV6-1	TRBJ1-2	CASSEGGRVYGYTF
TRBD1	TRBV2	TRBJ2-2	CASSEVPRGQGTGELFF
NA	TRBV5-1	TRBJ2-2	CASSPLAANTGELFF
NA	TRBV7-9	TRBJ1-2	CASSLSSERAYGYTF
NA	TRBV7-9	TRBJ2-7	CASSNGRSSYEQYF
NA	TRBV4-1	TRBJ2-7	CASSQEGGTGLTDPSSYEQYF
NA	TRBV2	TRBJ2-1	CASSTILGNNEQFF
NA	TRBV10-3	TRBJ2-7	CAISVGPRTRRPYEQYF
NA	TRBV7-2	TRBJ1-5	CASSLGPGTLLQQPQHF
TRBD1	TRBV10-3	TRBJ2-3	CASGQRGQGGTDTQYF
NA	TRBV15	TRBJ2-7	CATSLRGGDEQYF
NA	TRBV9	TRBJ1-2	CASSVGGQEVGYGYTF
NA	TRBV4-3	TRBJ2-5	CASSQDRTGALETETQYF
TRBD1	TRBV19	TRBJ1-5	CASSRDRYSNQPQHF
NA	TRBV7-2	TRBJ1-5	CASRPTAGQPQHF
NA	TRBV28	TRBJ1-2	CASGRANYGYTF
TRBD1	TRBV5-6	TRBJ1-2	CASRGQGALYGYTF
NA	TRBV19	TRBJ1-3	CASSPMRLQLSGNTIYF
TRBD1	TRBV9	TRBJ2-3	CASSDRDRRKYF
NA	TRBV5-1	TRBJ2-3	CASSPTTLGTDTQYF
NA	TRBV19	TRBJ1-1	CASYWAGATFF
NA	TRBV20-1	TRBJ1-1	CSASKQAEAFF
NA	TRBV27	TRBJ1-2	CASSSGPGYGYTF
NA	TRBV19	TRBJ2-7	CASSISRGAYEQYF
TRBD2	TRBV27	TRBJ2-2	CASSLLAGGYTGELFF
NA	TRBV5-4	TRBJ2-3	CASSSTTDTQYF
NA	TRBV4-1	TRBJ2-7	CASSQPNSGTRLEQYF
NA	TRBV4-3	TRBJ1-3	CASSQDPTGTSSGNTIYF
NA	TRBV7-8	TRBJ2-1	CASSPPLRQGNEQFF
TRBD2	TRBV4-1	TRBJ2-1	CASSQLAGAGYNEQFF
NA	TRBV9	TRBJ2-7	CASSVSGVTAEQYF
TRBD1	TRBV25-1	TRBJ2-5	CASGTGSEETQYF
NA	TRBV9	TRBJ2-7	CASSVEANSYEQYF
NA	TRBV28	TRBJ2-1	CASIPGGPPYNEQFF
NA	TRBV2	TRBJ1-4	CASSEIPDRTNEKLFF
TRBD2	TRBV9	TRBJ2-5	CASSPGGLAGGLETQYF
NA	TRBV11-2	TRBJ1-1	CASSSPRGGTEAFF
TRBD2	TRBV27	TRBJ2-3	CASSTTSGGANTQYF
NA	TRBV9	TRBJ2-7	CASSATGSVEQYF
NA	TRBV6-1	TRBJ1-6	CATTGGDNSPLHF
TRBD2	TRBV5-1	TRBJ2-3	CASTPTSGTDTQYF
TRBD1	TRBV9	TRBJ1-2	CASSVPTGNGYTF
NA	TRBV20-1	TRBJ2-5	CSARVETQYF
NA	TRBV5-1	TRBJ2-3	CASVEGGRTDTQYF
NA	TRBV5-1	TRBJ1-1	CASSFDRNTEAFF